The 14 T cell receptor beta chains listed next were all sequenced from one sample in a study of blood T cell repertoires in COVID-19. Sequencing was performed with immunoSEQ multiplex PCR; in TCRdb, only in-frame clones are kept and a portion is missing. The table records some 130,000 clones, roughly nine tenths of them present only once. Sequencing input: peripheral blood. These receptors were obtained from a man aged 60 to 69 with COVID-19, enrolled during active disease.

The chain recombines TRBV18 with TRBJ1-1; weak D call: TRBD1 (6 bases). Germline CDR1 is KGHSH and CDR2 is LQKENI. The CDR3 totals 15 residues. Trimming cost V 6 bases and J 5 bases, with 19 bases left between them. The CDR3 sequence is CASSPGRGLETEAFF. The DNA for the CDR3 is TGTGCCAGCTCCCCAGGGCGGGGGCTGGAGACTGAAGCTTTCTTT.

The CDR3 here is CASSHGGELNEQFF. The DNA of the CDR3 is TGTGCCAGCAGCCATGGGGGGGAGCTCAATGAGCAGTTCTTC. This sequence joins TRBV11-3 and TRBJ2-1; 7 bases are a match to TRBD2. The CDR3 extends over 14 amino acids. V lost 5 bases, J lost 6 bases, and 7 bases stayed unmatched. Germline loops: CDR1 SGHNT, CDR2 YENEEA.

The chain joins TRBV7-3 to TRBJ2-3, with 7 bases lining up with TRBD2. Germline CDR1 is SGHTA and CDR2 is FQGTGA. The ends lost 2 bases at V and 3 bases at J; junction bases unmatched: 2. The CDR3 covers 14 residues. CDR3 nucleotides: TGTGCCAGCAGCTTAGTCGGGAGGACAGATACGCAGTATTTT. This translates into CASSLVGRTDTQYF. Variable domain in full (rest from reference TRBV7-3 and TRBJ2-3): GAGVSQTPSNKVTEKGKYVELRCDPISGHTALYWYRQSLGQGPEFLIYFQGTGAADDSGLPNDRFFAVRPEGSVSTLKIQRTERGDSAVYLCASSLVGRTDTQYFGPGTRLTVL.

J is TRBJ2-1 and V is TRBV15, with D maybe TRBD2 (6 bases). The CDR3 sequence is 17 residues long. Germline V gene sequence: CDR1 LNHNV, CDR2 YYDKDF (reference sequence). V was shortened by 0 bases and J by 0 bases, with 12 bases between the two germline ends. The CDR3 here is CATSREGGRSSYNEQFF. The DNA for the CDR3 is TGTGCCACCAGCAGAGAGGGGGGTCGGAGCTCCTACAATGAGCAGTTCTTC. The full variable domain, completed using reference TRBV15 and TRBJ2-1, is DAMVIQNPRYQVTQFGKPVTLSCSQTLNHNVMYWYQQKSSQAPKLLFHYYDKDFNNEADTPDNFQSRRPNTSFCFLDIRSPGLGDTAMYLCATSREGGRSSYNEQFFGPGTRLTVL.

V usage is TRBV19 and J usage is TRBJ1-1; 10 bases align to TRBD1. This CDR3 region has 14 residues. CDR1 is LNHDA and CDR2 is SQIVND in the germline V gene (reference sequence). V dropped 5 bases and J dropped 4; count of bases not matched to a gene: 4. DNA of the CDR3: TGTGCCAGTAGTCAGACAGGGGGCCGCACTGAAGCTTTCTTT. It is translated as CASSQTGGRTEAFF.

In DNA form, the CDR3 reads TGTGCCAGTAGTACGGACAGGGACGGAGTGTATGGCTACACCTTC. Protein product: CASSTDRDGVYGYTF. The chain has TRBV19 and TRBJ1-2; TRBD1 agrees at 8 bases. CDR3 length: 15 amino acids. Germline CDR1 is LNHDA and CDR2 is SQIVND (reference sequence). J gave up 5 bases and V 4 bases, and 9 bases lay outside the gene matches.

The gene calls are TRBV5-1 and TRBJ2-7; TRBD2 aligns across 8 bases. The CDR3 has 15 amino acids. The trim removed 0 bases at V and 2 bases at J, leaving 4 bases unmatched. The germline CDR1 and CDR2 sequences are SGHRS and YFSETQ. CDR3: CASSLGSGEAYEQYF. DNA for the CDR3: TGCGCCAGCAGCTTGGGTAGCGGGGAAGCCTACGAGCAGTACTTC.

This clone was recorded once. J is TRBJ2-7 and V is TRBV6-5; 9 bases are a match to TRBD1. J lost 2 bases, V lost 6 bases, and 8 bases had no gene match. The germline V gene encodes CDR1 MNHEY and CDR2 SVGAGI. The CDR3 is 15 residues long. DNA for the CDR3: TGTGCCAGCAGCTCCGGACAGGGGCTAACCTACGAGCAGTACTTC. Its protein is CASSSGQGLTYEQYF.

As DNA, the CDR3 is TGTGCCAGCAGCAAGACCGACTCCATATATTTT. As protein: CASSKTDSIYF. V is TRBV21-1 and J is TRBJ1-3. TRBV21-1 is marked as a pseudogene. This CDR3 is 11 amino acids long.

The V and J genes are TRBV7-3 and TRBJ2-1, with 11 positions matching TRBD2. With V trimmed by 5 bases and J by 6 bases, 12 bases remained unmatched. The CDR3 is made up of 17 amino acids. The germline gives CDR1 SGHTA, CDR2 FQGTGA. The CDR3 spells CASSPMSGTSGPNEQFF. In DNA form, the CDR3 reads TGTGCCAGCAGCCCCATGAGTGGGACTAGCGGTCCCAATGAGCAGTTCTTC.

The rearrangement uses TRBV11-3 and TRBJ2-3; 7 bases map to TRBD2. Germline lookup yields CDR1 SGHNT and CDR2 YENEEA. Trimming took 0 bases from V and 5 from J; bases not matched to a gene: 5. This CDR3 is built from 15 residues. The CDR3 DNA follows: TGTGCCAGCAGCTTAGAGGCGGGAGTGGTAGATACGCAGTATTTT. Its protein is CASSLEAGVVDTQYF. Based on the CDR3 plus reference TRBV11-3 and TRBJ2-3, the full variable domain is EAGVVQSPRYKIIEKKQPVAFWCNPISGHNTLYWYLQNLGQGPELLIRYENEEAVDDSQLPKDRFSAERLKGVDSTLKIQPAELGDSAVYLCASSLEAGVVDTQYFGPGTRLTVL.

The CDR3 protein is CASSDVSSRGEALKSYNEQFF. The CDR3 coding sequence is TGTGCCAGCAGTGATGTTTCCTCCAGGGGGGAGGCTCTTAAATCCTACAATGAGCAGTTCTTC. This chain links TRBV2 with TRBJ2-1; D possibly corresponds to TRBD1 (7 bases). Per germline, CDR1 SNHLY and CDR2 FYNNEI. V lost 3 bases, J lost 1 base, and 28 bases lay in between. The CDR3 has 21 residues.

The chain recombines TRBV19 with TRBJ2-1, with a weak D call TRBD2 (7 bases). The germline gives CDR1 LNHDA, CDR2 SQIVND (reference sequence). Trimming shortened V by 2 bases and J by 5 bases, and 13 bases separated the two germline ends. There are 15 residues in the CDR3. For the CDR3, the DNA is TGTGCCAGTAGTATATGGGGGGAGGGGGACAATGAGCAGTTCTTC. Protein sequence: CASSIWGEGDNEQFF.

V is TRBV2 and J is TRBJ1-3; TRBD1 might be the D (6 bases). CDR1 and CDR2 from the germline V gene are SNHLY and FYNNEI. This CDR3 has 15 residues. Trimming removed 1 base from V and 2 bases from J, with 9 bases in between. The CDR3 region is CASSEEGGAGNTIYF. CDR3 coding DNA: TGTGCCAGCAGTGAAGAAGGGGGAGCTGGAAACACCATATATTTT. The full variable domain, its missing parts supplied by reference TRBV2 and TRBJ1-3, is EPEVTQTPSHQVTQMGQEVILRCVPISNHLYFYWYRQILGQKVEFLVSFYNNEISEKSEIFDDQFSVERPDGSNFTLKIRSTKLEDSAMYFCASSEEGGAGNTIYFGEGSWLTVV.